These 2 T cell receptor beta chains share one sample of origin, sequenced in a study of shared clonotypes between healthy human individuals (TCRdb year 2020). The library was prepared using the immunoSEQ multiplex PCR assay. TCRdb mirrors the immuneACCESS table, restricted to in-frame sequences. Some clones are absent from its copies; in checked studies, under half trace to an unresolved V gene, and the reason for the others is unknown. The sample contains about 1.5 million clones, over 95% of them found a single time. About 1% of the sample lies in the top ten. Sequencing was carried out using naive CD4+ T cells sorted from blood. The cell subset or site label on this specimen signifies: CD45RA+ positively selected. The source is a man aged 25-40 years in good health.

This sequence joins TRBV27 and TRBJ1-5, with D maybe TRBD1 (5 bases). The CDR3 totals 13 residues. V lost 6 bases and J lost 5, with 11 bases in between. Germline CDR1 MNHEY, CDR2 SMNVEV (reference sequence). The CDR3 reads CASSRIGDQPQHF. CDR3 nucleotide sequence: TGTGCCAGCAGCCGAATAGGGGATCAGCCCCAGCATTTT.

Here the CDR3 reads CASSFRPESGRAGNEQFF. The CDR3 coding sequence is TGTGCCAGCAGCTTCCGGCCGGAAAGCGGGAGGGCGGGAAATGAGCAGTTCTTC. This sequence joins TRBV11-1 and TRBJ2-1; 10 bases agree with TRBD2. V lost 3 bases, J lost 7 bases, and 15 bases stayed unmatched. The V gene's germline CDR1 is SGHAT and CDR2 FQDESV (reference sequence). The CDR3 length is 18 residues.